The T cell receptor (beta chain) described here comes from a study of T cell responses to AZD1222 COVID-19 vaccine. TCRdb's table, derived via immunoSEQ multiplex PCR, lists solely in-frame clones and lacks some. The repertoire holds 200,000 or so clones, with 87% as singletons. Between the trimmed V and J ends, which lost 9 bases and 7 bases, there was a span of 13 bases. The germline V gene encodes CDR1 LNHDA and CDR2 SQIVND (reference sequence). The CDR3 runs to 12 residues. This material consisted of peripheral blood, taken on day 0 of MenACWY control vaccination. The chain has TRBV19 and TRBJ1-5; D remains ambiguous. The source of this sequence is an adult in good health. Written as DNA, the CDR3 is TGTGCCAGCGGGCCTTTTTGGCAGCCCCAGCATTTT. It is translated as CASGPFWQPQHF.